These 6 T cell receptor beta chains were all obtained from the same sample, sequenced in a study of T cell repertoires in cytomegalovirus infection. Each CDR3 protein is one row after TCRdb ran MiXCR on the reads. The table has about 460,000 distinct CDR3 sequences, roughly 10% seen once; the top ten hold about 9.4%. Source material: PBMCs. The receptors here all came from a human donor in good health (CMV status not recorded). Some clones in this sample may be carry-over from other donors' samples.

To note about this clonotype: This may come from a read error, since a much larger clone is one base off. This sequence joins TRBV2 and TRBJ2-1, with 10 bases fitting TRBD2. Germline CDR1 reads SNHLY; CDR2 reads FYNNEI. CDR3 length equals 17 residues. CDR3 DNA sequence: TGTGCCAGCAGTGAAGCATTAGCGGGGGGCGGACACAATGAGCAGCTCTTC. The encoded protein is CASSEALAGGGHNEQLF.

The sample holds many counts of this clonotype. J is TRBJ2-2 and V is TRBV7-3; D is unclear. Germline V CDR1 and CDR2: SGHTA, FQGTGA. This CDR3 is 14 amino acids long. V lost 4 bases and J lost 0, with 6 bases in between. The CDR3 sequence is CASSSEPNTGELFF. The DNA for the CDR3 is TGTGCCAGCAGCTCAGAACCGAACACCGGGGAGCTGTTTTTT.

This clonotype was seen at least ten times. The chain uses TRBV6-6 and TRBJ2-5, with TRBD2 identical over 9 bases. Germline V lookup: CDR1 MNHNY, CDR2 SVGAGI (reference sequence). After removal of 7 bases from V and 4 bases from J, the junction contained 10 bases not matched to a gene. This CDR3 is 15 amino acids long. As DNA, the CDR3 is TGTGCCAGCACCATCCTTAGCGGGAGAGGAGAGACCCAGTACTTC. Protein: CASTILSGRGETQYF.

On this clonotype itself: A read error may explain this, as a much larger clone is one base away. The chain links TRBV7-9 to TRBJ2-5; D gene unclear. Looked up from germline, CDR1 is SEHNR and CDR2 is FQNEAQ (reference sequence). Trimming removed 5 bases from V and 0 bases from J, with 10 bases in between. The CDR3 is made up of 14 amino acids. The CDR3 here is CASSQPLDQETQYF. DNA of the CDR3: TGTGCCAGCAGCCAGCCCTTAGACCAAGAGACCCAGTACTTC.

This chain joins TRBV18 and TRBJ1-1; D might be TRBD1 (5 bases). From germline, CDR1 is KGHSH and CDR2 LQKENI. V was shortened by 5 bases and J by 8 bases, with 15 bases between the two germline ends. The CDR3 consists of 13 residues. CDR3 sequence: CASSGAEGSEAFF. CDR3 DNA: TGTGCCAGCTCAGGGGCAGAGGGCTCCGAAGCTTTCTTT.

This clonotype was found many times. The genes are TRBV6-1 and TRBJ2-7; 7 bases line up with TRBD1. Trimming cost V 7 bases and J 6 bases; bases outside gene matches: 6. The CDR3 is 12 residues long. Germline-derived CDR1 and CDR2 are MNHNS and SASEGT. In DNA, the CDR3 is TGTGCCAGCACTGGGCCAGGGGGCGAGCAGTACTTC. It codes for CASTGPGGEQYF.